Listed below are T cell receptor beta chains from one sample, sequenced in a study of cytomegalovirus exposure and HLA in healthy donors. The data were produced by immunoSEQ multiplex PCR, yet TCRdb's version contains in-frame clones alone and is incomplete. The sample gives around 150,000 clones, 65% to 80% of which show up once; about 2% is in the top ten. What was sequenced was PBMCs. These TCRs come from a man in his forties in good health and CMV-seronegative. Each CDR3 is given with its conserved first and last residue. A D gene is named only where the DNA matches it firmly.

>TRBV4-3|-
CASSQETGYNEKLFF
>TRBV19|-
CASNRAVGSSYEQYF
>TRBV4-3|-
CASSQDGGGTSYNEQFF
>TRBV6-1|-
CASSSHIVGGARAFF
>TRBV15|-
CATSRDRGSGNTIYF
>TRBV7-2|TRBD2
CASSSGGGLTQYF
>TRBV2|-
CASSEQGTQYF
>TRBV15|-
CATSRDVSPEVNEQFF
>TRBV7-9|TRBD2
CASSPMGGVSYNEQFF
>TRBV18|-
CASSPPTVGNTIYF
>TRBV6-6|TRBD2
CASSYGLADSYNEQFF
>TRBV28|-
CASSFDGLYAYEQYF
>TRBV5-5|TRBD1
CASSFRDRANTEAFF
>TRBV21-1|-
CASSPGTTQETQYF
>TRBV6-5|TRBD1
CASSYTPGQGPNEQFF
>TRBV5-1|-
CASSFGDPSRDTQYF
>TRBV7-2|TRBD2
CASSKTSRKTDEQFF
>TRBV28|-
CASSPVNSNQPQHF
>TRBV4-3|TRBD2
CASSQEGRIVAGGGTDTQYF
>TRBV2|-
CASTGKRLVF
>TRBV7-9|TRBD2
CASSLVAGGLAGGWGEQFF
>TRBV5-4|TRBD2
CASSLWRENEQFF
>TRBV11-2|TRBD1
CASSRSEGARSGELFF
>TRBV6-5|TRBD1
CASSPRGTGRETQYF
>TRBV5-6|-
CASSFLDISSYEQYF
>TRBV14|TRBD2
CASSPWRERETQYF
>TRBV6-1|TRBD1
CASSERGQGARAISEQFF
>TRBV27|TRBD1
CASSLVQGVGFEQYF
>TRBV7-9|TRBD1
CASSLEGTELGYEQYF
>TRBV10-3|-
CAISEDPILSYEQYF
>TRBV5-6|-
CASSYTGFNEQYF
>TRBV13|TRBD2
CASSSGRVYNEQFF
>TRBV30|-
CAWRKGVPETQYF
>TRBV4-3|-
CASSQAEGQPQHF
>TRBV2|-
CASSEQGTSTDTQYF
>TRBV27|TRBD2
CASRGLAGVNEQYF
>TRBV30|-
CAWSGSGGEAFF
>TRBV6-6|TRBD2
CASSWAGDTGELFF
>TRBV19|-
CASIPQEVYNQPQHF
>TRBV11-2|TRBD2
CAGRRGLAAEYEQYF
>TRBV6-5|-
CASSYGLGNQETQYF
>TRBV28|TRBD1
CASSIRQGGQPQHF
>TRBV5-1|-
CASSLRGQETQYF
>TRBV30|-
CAWSPRLINTEAFF
>TRBV7-2|TRBD2
CASSLAGSGRAISYEQYF
>TRBV4-1|-
CASSPKPSRLDSGNTIYF
>TRBV27|TRBD2
CASSLSAGDYSYEQYF
>TRBV2|-
CASSENRNQPQHF
>TRBV6-5|-
CASSQNGELFF
>TRBV6-1|-
CASNGGRNGYTF
>TRBV2|-
CASSEVEPSGANVLTF
>TRBV6-1|-
CASSPLVLADTQYF
>TRBV5-4|TRBD2
CASREGTSGNFPYEQYF
>TRBV6-6|-
CASSYVVGADTQYF
>TRBV5-4|TRBD1
CASSSRQGTYEQYF